Listed here are 30 T cell receptor beta chains from one sample, sequenced in a study of blood T cell repertoires in COVID-19. Assay: immunoSEQ multiplex PCR; the TCRdb copy retains only in-frame clones and omits some. The table lists more than 150,000 clones, roughly 73% of them singletons, with approximately 3% in the top ten. The sequenced material came from peripheral blood. Receptor source: a woman older than 75 with active or convalescent COVID-19.

This clone was recorded a few times. The chain combines TRBV5-1 with TRBJ1-1, with 12 bases identical to TRBD1. The CDR3 is 18 residues long. The junction had 7 bases not matched to a gene; V was cut back by 0 bases and J by 1 base. Looked up from germline, CDR1 is SGHRS and CDR2 is YFSETQ. Written as DNA, the CDR3 is TGCGCCAGCAGCTTGGTACGGGACAGGGGGCTGGAGAACACTGAAGCTTTCTTT. It translates to CASSLVRDRGLENTEAFF.

The chain has TRBV6-2 or TRBV6-3 and TRBJ2-7, with 10 bases identical to TRBD2. V shed 2 bases and J 1 base; nucleotides not matched to a gene: 8. This CDR3 has 17 residues. Germline V gene lookup returns CDR1 MNHEY and CDR2 SVGEGT. The DNA of the CDR3 is TGTGCCAGCAGTTACCGCCCTAGCGGGGGCCGTTCCTACGAGCAGTACTTC. Its translation: CASSYRPSGGRSYEQYF.

This clone has only a few counts. The chain joins TRBV11-2 to TRBJ2-1; D gene uncertain. Germline assignment: CDR1 SGHAT and CDR2 FQNNGV. This CDR3 comprises 14 residues. V was trimmed by 2 bases and J by 4 bases, leaving 9 bases between them. CDR3 in DNA: TGTGCCAGCAGCTTAATCGCCGAGTACAATGAGCAGTTCTTC. It encodes CASSLIAEYNEQFF. Complete variable domain (other parts from reference TRBV11-2 and TRBJ2-1): EAGVAQSPRYKIIEKRQSVAFWCNPISGHATLYWYQQILGQGPKLLIQFQNNGVVDDSQLPKDRFSAERLKGVDSTLKIQPAKLEDSAVYLCASSLIAEYNEQFFGPGTRLTVL.

The DNA for the CDR3 is TGTGCCAGCAGTCAGGGGGGGAACACTGAAGCTTTCTTT. This translates into CASSQGGNTEAFF. V gene TRBV5-4 combines with J gene TRBJ1-1; 7 positions agree with TRBD1. V was clipped by 5 bases and J by 1 base; unmatched bases: 2. This CDR3 is 13 amino acids long. From germline, CDR1 is SGHNT and CDR2 YYREEE (reference sequence).

This clone is a singleton in its sample. The genes are TRBV5-4 and TRBJ2-5; 8 bases line up with TRBD1. V gave up 4 bases and J gave up 3 bases; unmatched junction bases: 5. Germline-derived CDR1 and CDR2 are SGHNT and YYREEE (reference sequence). This CDR3 is built from 14 residues. DNA of the CDR3: TGTGCCAGCAGCCCAGGGGGCGGGGAAGAGACCCAGTACTTC. Its translation is CASSPGGGEETQYF.

This clone was seen only once. The chain combines TRBV3-1 (or the pseudogene TRBV3-2) with TRBJ1-4; TRBD1 is a possible D gene (6 bases). The length of the CDR3 is 14 residues. The germline CDR1 and CDR2 sequences are LGHDT and YNNKEL (reference sequence). Trimming took off 6 bases at V and 1 base at J, with 9 bases between the two ends. This chain's CDR3 is CASSGGVTNEKLFF. The CDR3 coding sequence is TGTGCCAGCAGTGGGGGCGTAACTAATGAAAAACTGTTTTTT.

The rearrangement links TRBV7-9 to TRBJ2-3; tentative D call: TRBD2 (6 bases). There are 18 residues in the CDR3. V dropped 5 bases and J dropped 1 base, with 22 bases sitting between them. CDR1 and CDR2 (germline): SEHNR, FQNEAQ (reference sequence). CDR3 nucleotides: TGTGCCAGCAGCGCCTTAGATTTTGGCGGGGCAGGCACAGATACGCAGTATTTT. Translation gives CASSALDFGGAGTDTQYF.

The chain links TRBV6-1 to TRBJ1-5; the D gene is possibly TRBD1 (5 bases). The CDR3 is made up of 13 amino acids. The V and J ends lost 2 bases and 7 bases respectively, with 9 bases between them. Per the germline V gene, CDR1 is MNHNS and CDR2 is SASEGT. The CDR3, as DNA: TGTGCCAGCAGTGAATTGCGGGGCCAGCCCCAGCATTTT. It encodes CASSELRGQPQHF.

The chain employs TRBV7-2 and TRBJ2-1; perhaps TRBD2 as D (6 bases). The germline V and J ends were trimmed by 0 bases and 0 bases, with 6 bases remaining between them. The CDR3 is 15 residues long. CDR1 SGHTA and CDR2 FQGNSA come from the germline V gene. CDR3 region: CASSLAAGSYNEQFF. CDR3 DNA: TGTGCCAGCAGCTTAGCAGCGGGCTCCTACAATGAGCAGTTCTTC.

The chain has TRBV11-2 and TRBJ1-1; D perhaps matches TRBD1 (5 bases). Germline V gene data show CDR1 as SGHAT and CDR2 as FQNNGV. The CDR3 contains 15 residues. The V end lost 0 bases, the J end lost 6 bases, and 14 bases lay between the germline ends. Here the CDR3 DNA reads TGTGCCAGCAGCTTAGATCGCGTGGGGGGTGCTGAAGCTTTCTTT. This sequence encodes CASSLDRVGGAEAFF. Based on the CDR3 plus reference TRBV11-2 and TRBJ1-1, the full variable domain is EAGVAQSPRYKIIEKRQSVAFWCNPISGHATLYWYQQILGQGPKLLIQFQNNGVVDDSQLPKDRFSAERLKGVDSTLKIQPAKLEDSAVYLCASSLDRVGGAEAFFGQGTRLTVV.

By proportion, this clone is medium-sized. The J gene is TRBJ2-2, the V gene TRBV3-1 (or the pseudogene TRBV3-2), with a tentative D call TRBD2 (6 bases). CDR1 is LGHDT, CDR2 YNNKEL, per germline (reference sequence). The CDR3 totals 15 residues. V lost 2 bases and J lost 1, with 8 bases in between. Here the CDR3 DNA reads TGTGCCAGCAGCCAACCGGGACTGAACACCGGGGAGCTGTTTTTT. This codes for CASSQPGLNTGELFF.

This clone has only one observation. In nucleotides, the CDR3 is TGCGCCACCCGGGGACACCCGAACACCGGGGAGCTGTTTTTT. Translation gives CATRGHPNTGELFF. The chain uses TRBV5-1 and TRBJ2-2; tentative D call: TRBD1 (6 bases). Germline CDR1 SGHRS, CDR2 YFSETQ. This CDR3 has 14 amino acids. Trimming took off 9 bases at V and 0 bases at J, with 12 bases between the two ends.

This chain links TRBV7-9 with TRBJ2-7; 9 nucleotides line up with TRBD1. Germline CDR1 SEHNR, CDR2 FQNEAQ (reference sequence). CDR3 length: 15 residues. The J segment lost 5 bases and the V segment lost 5 bases, leaving 10 bases of the junction unmatched. The CDR3 reads CASSATGTGINEQYF. The CDR3 coding sequence is TGTGCCAGCAGCGCCACCGGGACAGGGATTAACGAGCAGTACTTC.

The CDR3 loop is CATSRDRSGYTF. The CDR3 DNA reads as TGTGCCACCAGCAGAGACAGAAGTGGCTACACCTTC. The rearrangement links TRBV15 to TRBJ1-2; D is unclear. Germline values: CDR1 LNHNV, CDR2 YYDKDF (reference sequence). The germline V and J ends were trimmed by 0 bases and 7 bases, with 6 bases remaining between them. The CDR3 is made up of 12 amino acids.

This clone came up once. The chain joins TRBV5-1 to TRBJ1-2; D may be TRBD1 (6 bases). V was pared by 3 bases and J by 1 base, with 10 bases between. Germline-derived CDR1 and CDR2 are SGHRS and YFSETQ. The CDR3 spans 14 residues. Here the CDR3 DNA reads TGCGCCAGCAGCTCAATACAGGGTAACTATGGCTACACCTTC. Amino acid sequence: CASSSIQGNYGYTF.

The chain links TRBV30 to TRBJ1-1, with 7 bases matching TRBD1. The germline V gene has CDR1 GTSNPN and CDR2 SVGIG (reference sequence). The V gene end was trimmed by 3 bases and the J gene end by 3 bases; junction bases not matched to a gene: 7. The CDR3 extends over 14 amino acids. CDR3: CAWRTGVRDTEAFF. DNA of the CDR3: TGTGCCTGGAGAACAGGGGTTCGGGACACTGAAGCTTTCTTT.

The genes are TRBV3-1 (or the pseudogene TRBV3-2) and TRBJ1-1; D remains ambiguous. In germline, CDR1 is LGHDT, CDR2 YNNKEL (reference sequence). This CDR3 region has 16 residues. The V end was cut by 4 bases, the J end by 3 bases, with 18 bases between. CDR3 in DNA: TGTGCCAGCAGCCTAGTAGGACTGGGAAGGGACACTGAAGCTTTCTTT. Translated: CASSLVGLGRDTEAFF.

V gene TRBV28 combines with J gene TRBJ2-2; 10 positions match TRBD1. CDR3 size: 16 residues. V lost 7 bases to trimming and J lost 5 bases; unmatched junction nucleotides: 10. CDR1 is MDHEN, CDR2 SYDVKM, per germline. The CDR3 region has the DNA TGTGCCAGCAATGTTCCGGGACAGGGGATAACCGGGGAGCTGTTTTTT. Translation gives CASNVPGQGITGELFF.

The rearrangement uses TRBV20-1 and TRBJ2-7; TRBD1 is a possible D gene (5 bases). Germline V gene data show CDR1 as DFQATT and CDR2 as SNEGSKA (reference sequence). V was shortened by 2 bases and J by 4 bases, with 6 bases between the two germline ends. CDR3 length equals 11 residues. The CDR3: CSARQGYEQYF. As DNA, the CDR3 is TGCAGTGCTAGACAGGGATACGAGCAGTACTTC.

This clone was detected only once. The chain couples TRBV28 to TRBJ2-7, with D possibly being TRBD2 (5 bases). The CDR3 is 15 residues long. Trimming removed 1 base at V and 2 bases at J, with 12 bases between. From germline, CDR1 is MDHEN and CDR2 SYDVKM. This CDR3 reads CASSLLGLGAYEQYF. In DNA form, the CDR3 reads TGTGCCAGCAGTTTATTAGGACTGGGTGCCTACGAGCAGTACTTC.

The V and J genes are TRBV27 and TRBJ2-6, with D perhaps matching TRBD2 (6 bases). V dropped 3 bases and J dropped 1 base, with 13 bases sitting between them. CDR3 length: 17 residues. Germline CDR1 MNHEY, CDR2 SMNVEV (reference sequence). CDR3 nucleotides: TGTGCCAGCAGTTTGGAGGGGCCACGATCTGGGGCCAACGTCCTGACTTTC. It specifies CASSLEGPRSGANVLTF.

In DNA, the CDR3 is TGTGCCAGCAGAGACAGGCCAAGCTCCTATAATTCACCCCTCCACTTT. Translation gives CASRDRPSSYNSPLHF. The rearrangement links TRBV27 to TRBJ1-6, with a tentative D call TRBD1 (6 bases). Germline-derived CDR1 and CDR2 are MNHEY and SMNVEV (reference sequence). This CDR3 is 16 amino acids long. V lost 6 bases and J 0 bases, leaving 12 bases between the germline ends.

The V call is TRBV20-1, the J call TRBJ1-2, with 8 bases fitting TRBD1. Losses at the gene ends were 8 bases for V and 7 bases for J; bases not matched to a gene: 6. The CDR3 loop spans 11 amino acids. Germline V gives CDR1 DFQATT, CDR2 SNEGSKA (reference sequence). CDR3 coding DNA: TGCAGTTGGACAGGGAGCCCTGGCTACACCTTC. Translation: CSWTGSPGYTF.

This clone has more than one count but fewer than ten. The gene calls are TRBV19 and TRBJ1-5, with D possibly being TRBD1 (5 bases). Per the germline V gene, CDR1 is LNHDA and CDR2 is SQIVND (reference sequence). The ends were cut back, 3 bases at V and 3 bases at J, with 15 bases in the middle. This CDR3 has 16 residues. CDR3 DNA sequence: TGTGCCAGTAGTATTTTCGGACATCGGTTCAATCAGCCCCAGCATTTT. The encoded protein is CASSIFGHRFNQPQHF. The whole variable domain, filled in from reference TRBV19 and TRBJ1-5, reads DGGITQSPKYLFRKEGQNVTLSCEQNLNHDAMYWYRQDPGQGLRLIYYSQIVNDFQKGDIAEGYSVSREKKESFPLTVTSAQKNPTAFYLCASSIFGHRFNQPQHFGDGTRLSIL.

A word on this clone: Other DNA sequences of this sample code for an identical CDR3. The chain employs TRBV15 and TRBJ1-4; D is possibly TRBD1 (5 bases). V gave up 3 bases and J gave up 8 bases, with 10 bases separating them. The CDR3 consists of 13 residues. Per the germline V gene, CDR1 is LNHNV and CDR2 is YYDKDF (reference sequence). Written as DNA, the CDR3 is TGTGCCACCAGCAGGGACGGGGGGGAAAAACTGTTTTTT. It encodes CATSRDGGEKLFF.

The chain joins TRBV11-2 to TRBJ1-6; D uncertain. The V gene lost 1 base and the J gene lost 9 bases, with 19 bases spanning the gap. The length of the CDR3 is 17 residues. Germline CDR1 is SGHAT and CDR2 is FQNNGV. The CDR3 coding sequence is TGTGCCAGCAGCTTAGTGGTGTCCCACCCAAGGAGTTCACCCCTCCACTTT. It codes for CASSLVVSHPRSSPLHF.

The CDR3 DNA reads as TGTGCCAGCAGCGTAGATGGACTAGCGGGGGGGCCAGATACGCAGTATTTT. Its translation: CASSVDGLAGGPDTQYF. The V gene is TRBV9, the J gene TRBJ2-3; 15 bases fit TRBD2. Looked up from germline, CDR1 is SGDLS and CDR2 is YYNGEE. The CDR3 contains 17 residues. The J segment lost 4 bases and the V segment lost 0 bases, leaving 3 bases of the junction unmatched.

The V call is TRBV7-8, the J call TRBJ1-2; D gene ambiguous. CDR3 length equals 13 residues. V was trimmed by 2 bases and J by 6 bases, leaving 10 bases between them. The germline V gene encodes CDR1 SGHVS and CDR2 FQNEAQ. The CDR3 here is CASSLPQRNGYTF. The CDR3 bases are TGTGCCAGCAGCTTACCCCAGCGGAATGGCTACACCTTC.

The chain uses TRBV7-2 and TRBJ2-7, with 8 bases identical to TRBD2. CDR1 and CDR2 (germline): SGHTA, FQGNSA. The length of the CDR3 is 14 residues. V lost 7 bases and J lost 3; bases outside the gene matches: 8. The chain's CDR3 is CASKGSGGDYEQYF. CDR3 sequence (DNA): TGTGCCAGCAAGGGGAGCGGGGGCGACTACGAGCAGTACTTC.

This chain links TRBV6-2 or TRBV6-3 with TRBJ1-1, with 11 bases aligning to TRBD1. Germline V gene lookup returns CDR1 MNHEY and CDR2 SVGEGT. V lost 2 bases and J lost 8; bases outside the gene matches: 7. The CDR3 has 15 residues. The CDR3: CASSYNTGTGGEAFF. The CDR3 DNA sequence: TGTGCCAGCAGTTACAATACTGGGACAGGGGGAGAAGCTTTCTTT.